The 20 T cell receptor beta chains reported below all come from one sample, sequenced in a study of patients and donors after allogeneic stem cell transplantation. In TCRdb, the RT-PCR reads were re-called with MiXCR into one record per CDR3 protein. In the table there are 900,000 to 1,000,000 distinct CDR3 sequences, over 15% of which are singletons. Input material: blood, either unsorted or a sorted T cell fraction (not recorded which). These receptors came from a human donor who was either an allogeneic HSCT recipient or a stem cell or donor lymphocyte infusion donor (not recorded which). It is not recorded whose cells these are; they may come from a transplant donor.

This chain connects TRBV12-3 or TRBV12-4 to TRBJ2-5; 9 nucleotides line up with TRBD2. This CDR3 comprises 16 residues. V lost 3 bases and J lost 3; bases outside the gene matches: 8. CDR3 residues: CASSLGAASGEETQYF. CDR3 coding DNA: TGTGCCAGCAGTTTGGGGGCGGCTAGCGGGGAAGAGACCCAGTACTTC.

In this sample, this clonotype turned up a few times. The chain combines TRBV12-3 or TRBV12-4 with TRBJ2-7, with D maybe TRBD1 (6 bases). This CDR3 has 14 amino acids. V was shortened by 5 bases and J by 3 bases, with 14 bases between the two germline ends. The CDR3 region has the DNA TGTGCCAGCAGTATCCGGGACAAACTCTACGAGCAGTACTTC. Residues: CASSIRDKLYEQYF.

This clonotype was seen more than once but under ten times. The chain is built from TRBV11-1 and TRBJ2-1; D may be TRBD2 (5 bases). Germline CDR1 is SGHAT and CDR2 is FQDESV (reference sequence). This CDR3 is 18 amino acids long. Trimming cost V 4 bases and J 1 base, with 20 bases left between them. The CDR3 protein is CASSSTSRAVTSYNEQFF. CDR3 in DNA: TGTGCCAGCAGCTCCACGTCGAGGGCAGTTACGTCCTACAATGAGCAGTTCTTC.

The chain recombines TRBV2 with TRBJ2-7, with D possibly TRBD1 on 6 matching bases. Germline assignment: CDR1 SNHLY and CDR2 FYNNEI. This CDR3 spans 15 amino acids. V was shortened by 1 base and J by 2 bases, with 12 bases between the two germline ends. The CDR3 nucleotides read TGTGCCAGCAGTGAAGGTCCAGGGGATACCTACGAGCAGTACTTC. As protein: CASSEGPGDTYEQYF.

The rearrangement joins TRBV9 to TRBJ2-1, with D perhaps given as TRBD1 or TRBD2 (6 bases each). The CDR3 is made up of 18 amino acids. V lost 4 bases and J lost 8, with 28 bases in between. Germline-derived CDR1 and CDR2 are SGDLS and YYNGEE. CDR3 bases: TGTGCCAGCAGCCTCAACATAAGGGGGGCAGGAGGTTCCGATGAGCAGTTCTTC. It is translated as CASSLNIRGAGGSDEQFF.

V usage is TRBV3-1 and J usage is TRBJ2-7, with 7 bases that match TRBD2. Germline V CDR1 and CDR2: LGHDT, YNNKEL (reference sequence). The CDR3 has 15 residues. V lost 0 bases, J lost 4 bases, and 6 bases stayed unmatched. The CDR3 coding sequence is TGTGCCAGCAGCCAAGAGCCAGGGAGGGTTTACGAGCAGTACTTC. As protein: CASSQEPGRVYEQYF.

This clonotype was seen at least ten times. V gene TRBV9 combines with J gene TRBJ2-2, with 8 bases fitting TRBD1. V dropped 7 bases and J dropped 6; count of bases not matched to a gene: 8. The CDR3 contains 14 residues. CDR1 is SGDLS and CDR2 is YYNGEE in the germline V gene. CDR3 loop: CASQTGDASGELFF. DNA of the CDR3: TGTGCCAGCCAGACAGGGGATGCGTCCGGGGAGCTGTTTTTT.

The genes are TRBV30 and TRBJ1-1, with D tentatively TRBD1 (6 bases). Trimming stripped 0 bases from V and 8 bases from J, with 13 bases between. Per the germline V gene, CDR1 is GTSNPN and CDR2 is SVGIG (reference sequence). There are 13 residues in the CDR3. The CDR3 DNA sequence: TGTGCCTGGAGTGTACGTATGACAGGAGAAGCTTTCTTT. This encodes CAWSVRMTGEAFF.

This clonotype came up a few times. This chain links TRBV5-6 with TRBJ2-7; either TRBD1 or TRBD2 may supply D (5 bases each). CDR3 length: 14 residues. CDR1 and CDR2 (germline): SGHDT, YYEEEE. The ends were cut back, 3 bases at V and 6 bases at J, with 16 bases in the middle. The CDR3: CASSWGRRQAEQYF. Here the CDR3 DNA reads TGTGCCAGCAGCTGGGGACGGCGCCAAGCCGAGCAGTACTTC.

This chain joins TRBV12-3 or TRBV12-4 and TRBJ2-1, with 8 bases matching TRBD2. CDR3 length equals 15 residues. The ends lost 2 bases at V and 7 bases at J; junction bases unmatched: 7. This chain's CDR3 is CASSLFRGGRNEQFF. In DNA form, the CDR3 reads TGTGCCAGCAGTTTATTCCGGGGGGGGAGGAATGAGCAGTTCTTC.

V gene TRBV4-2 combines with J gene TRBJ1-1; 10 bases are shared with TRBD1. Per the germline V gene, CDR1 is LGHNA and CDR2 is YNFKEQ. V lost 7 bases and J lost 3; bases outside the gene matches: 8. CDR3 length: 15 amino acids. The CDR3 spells CASTRGTGADTEAFF. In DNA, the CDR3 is TGTGCCAGCACGAGGGGGACAGGGGCGGACACTGAAGCTTTCTTT.

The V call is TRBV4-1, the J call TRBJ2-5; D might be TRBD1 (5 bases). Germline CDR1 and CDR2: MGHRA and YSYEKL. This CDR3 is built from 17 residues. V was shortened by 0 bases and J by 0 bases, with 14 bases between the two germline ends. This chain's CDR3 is CASSQDRAGPYQETQYF. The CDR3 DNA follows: TGCGCCAGCAGCCAAGATCGGGCAGGGCCCTACCAAGAGACCCAGTACTTC.

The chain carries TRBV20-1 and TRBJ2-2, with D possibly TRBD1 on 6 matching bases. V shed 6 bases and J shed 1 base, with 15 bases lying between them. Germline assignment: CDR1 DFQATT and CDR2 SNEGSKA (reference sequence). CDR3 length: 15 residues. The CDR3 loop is CSADTGTRNTGELFF. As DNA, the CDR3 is TGCAGTGCCGACACCGGGACACGGAACACCGGGGAGCTGTTTTTT.

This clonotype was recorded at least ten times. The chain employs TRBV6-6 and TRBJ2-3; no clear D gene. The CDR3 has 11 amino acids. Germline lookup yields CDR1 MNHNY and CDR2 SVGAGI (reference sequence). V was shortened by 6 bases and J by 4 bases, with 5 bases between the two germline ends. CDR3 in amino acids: CASRLSDTQYF. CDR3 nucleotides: TGTGCCAGCAGACTATCAGATACGCAGTATTTT.

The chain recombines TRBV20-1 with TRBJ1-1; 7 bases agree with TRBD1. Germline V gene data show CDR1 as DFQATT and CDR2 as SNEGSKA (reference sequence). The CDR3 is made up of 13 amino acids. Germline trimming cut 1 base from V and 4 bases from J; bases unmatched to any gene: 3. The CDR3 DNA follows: TGCAGTGCTAGAGGGGGACAGTTCACTGAAGCTTTCTTT. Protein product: CSARGGQFTEAFF.

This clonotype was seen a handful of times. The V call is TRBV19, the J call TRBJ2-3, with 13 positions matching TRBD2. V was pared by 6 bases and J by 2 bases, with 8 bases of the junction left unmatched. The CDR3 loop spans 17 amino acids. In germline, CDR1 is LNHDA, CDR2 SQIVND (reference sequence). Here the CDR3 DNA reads TGTGCCAGTAGGAGGACTAGCGGGAGTTCTTCCACAGATACGCAGTATTTT. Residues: CASRRTSGSSSTDTQYF. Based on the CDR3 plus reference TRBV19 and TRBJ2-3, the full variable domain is DGGITQSPKYLFRKEGQNVTLSCEQNLNHDAMYWYRQDPGQGLRLIYYSQIVNDFQKGDIAEGYSVSREKKESFPLTVTSAQKNPTAFYLCASRRTSGSSSTDTQYFGPGTRLTVL.

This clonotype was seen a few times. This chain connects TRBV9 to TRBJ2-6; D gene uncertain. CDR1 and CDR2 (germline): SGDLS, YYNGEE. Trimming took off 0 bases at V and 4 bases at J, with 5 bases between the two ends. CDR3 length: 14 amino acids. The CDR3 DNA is TGTGCCAGCAGCGTAGGGGTCGGGGCCAACGTCCTGACTTTC. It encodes CASSVGVGANVLTF.

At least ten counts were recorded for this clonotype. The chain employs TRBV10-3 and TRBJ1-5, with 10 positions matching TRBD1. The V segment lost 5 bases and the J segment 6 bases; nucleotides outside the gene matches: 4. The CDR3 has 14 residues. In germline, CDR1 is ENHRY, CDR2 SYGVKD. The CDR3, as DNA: TGTGCCATCAGTCCCGGACAGGGGGGTCAGCCCCAGCATTTT. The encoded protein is CAISPGQGGQPQHF.

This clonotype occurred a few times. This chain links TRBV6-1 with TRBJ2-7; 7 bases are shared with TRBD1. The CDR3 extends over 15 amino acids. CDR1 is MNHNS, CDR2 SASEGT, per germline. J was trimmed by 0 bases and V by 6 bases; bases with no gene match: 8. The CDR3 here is CASSVGGRPSYEQYF. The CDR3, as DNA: TGTGCCAGCAGCGTAGGGGGCCGACCCTCCTACGAGCAGTACTTC.

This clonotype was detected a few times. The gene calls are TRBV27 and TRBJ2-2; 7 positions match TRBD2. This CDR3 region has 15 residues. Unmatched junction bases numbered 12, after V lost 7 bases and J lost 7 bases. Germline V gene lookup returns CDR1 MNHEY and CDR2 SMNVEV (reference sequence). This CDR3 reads CASKTGGISVGELFF. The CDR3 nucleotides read TGTGCCAGCAAGACGGGGGGAATCTCAGTCGGGGAGCTGTTTTTT.